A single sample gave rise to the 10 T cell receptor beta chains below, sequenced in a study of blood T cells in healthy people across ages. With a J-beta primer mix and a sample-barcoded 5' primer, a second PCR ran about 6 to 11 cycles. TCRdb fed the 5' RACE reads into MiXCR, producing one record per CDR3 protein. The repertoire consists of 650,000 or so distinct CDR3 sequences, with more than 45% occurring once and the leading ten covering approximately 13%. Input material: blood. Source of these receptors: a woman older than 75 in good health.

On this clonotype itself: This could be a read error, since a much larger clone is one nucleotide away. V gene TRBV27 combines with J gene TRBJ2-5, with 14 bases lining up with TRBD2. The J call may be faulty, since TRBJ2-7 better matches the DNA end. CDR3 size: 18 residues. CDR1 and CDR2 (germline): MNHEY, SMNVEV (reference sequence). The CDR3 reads CASSSSQKGLAGVDEQYF. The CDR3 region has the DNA TGTGCCAGCAGTTCCTCCCAAAAGGGACTAGCGGGAGTGGACGAGCAGTACTTC.

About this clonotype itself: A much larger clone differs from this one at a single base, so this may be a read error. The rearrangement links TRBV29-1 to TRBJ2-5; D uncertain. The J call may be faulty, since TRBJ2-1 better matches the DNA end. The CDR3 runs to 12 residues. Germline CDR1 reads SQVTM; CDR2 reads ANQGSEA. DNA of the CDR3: TGCAGCGTTGAAGCGCGGCAAGAGACCCAGTTCTTC. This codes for CSVEARQETQFF.

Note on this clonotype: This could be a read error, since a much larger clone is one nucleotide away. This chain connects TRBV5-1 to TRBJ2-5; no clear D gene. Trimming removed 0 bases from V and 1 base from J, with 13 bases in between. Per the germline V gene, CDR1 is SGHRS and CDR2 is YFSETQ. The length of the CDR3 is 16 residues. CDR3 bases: TGCGCCAGCAGCTTGGGAGGAGTGGCAGTCCAAGAGACCCAGTACTTC. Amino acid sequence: CASSLGGVAVQETQYF. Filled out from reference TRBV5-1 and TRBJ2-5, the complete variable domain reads KAGVTQTPRYLIKTRGQQVTLSCSPISGHRSVSWYQQTPGQGLQFLFEYFSETQRNKGNFPGRFSGRQFSNSRSEMNVSTLELGDSALYLCASSLGGVAVQETQYFGPGTRLLVL.

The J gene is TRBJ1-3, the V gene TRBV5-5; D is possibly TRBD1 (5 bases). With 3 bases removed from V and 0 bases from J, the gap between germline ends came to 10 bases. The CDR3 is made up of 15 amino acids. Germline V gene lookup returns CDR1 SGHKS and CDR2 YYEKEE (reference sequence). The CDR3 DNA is TGTGCCAGCAGCTCTTTTGGGGGCTCTGGAAACACCATATATTTT. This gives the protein CASSSFGGSGNTIYF.

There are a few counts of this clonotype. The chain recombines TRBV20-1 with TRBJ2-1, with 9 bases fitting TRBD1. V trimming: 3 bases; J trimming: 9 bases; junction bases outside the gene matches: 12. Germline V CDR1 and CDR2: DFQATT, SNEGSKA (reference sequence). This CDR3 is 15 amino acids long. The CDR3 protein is CSARNRGLSLPEQFF. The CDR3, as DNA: TGCAGTGCTAGGAACAGGGGGCTCTCTCTTCCTGAGCAGTTCTTC.

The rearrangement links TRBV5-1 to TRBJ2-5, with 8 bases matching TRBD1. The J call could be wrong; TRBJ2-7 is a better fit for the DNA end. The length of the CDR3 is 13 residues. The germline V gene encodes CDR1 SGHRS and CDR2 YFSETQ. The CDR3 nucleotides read TGCGCCAGCAGTACCGACAGGGGTGGCGAGCAGTACTTC. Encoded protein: CASSTDRGGEQYF.

CDR3 sequence: CASSQSWNQPQHF. The CDR3 DNA sequence: TGTGCCAGCAGCCAATCGTGGAATCAGCCCCAGCATTTT. This chain uses TRBV16 with TRBJ1-5; unclear D gene. This CDR3 has 13 residues. V was clipped by 0 bases and J by 4 bases, with 4 bases between them. CDR1 KGHSY and CDR2 FQNENV come from the germline V gene.

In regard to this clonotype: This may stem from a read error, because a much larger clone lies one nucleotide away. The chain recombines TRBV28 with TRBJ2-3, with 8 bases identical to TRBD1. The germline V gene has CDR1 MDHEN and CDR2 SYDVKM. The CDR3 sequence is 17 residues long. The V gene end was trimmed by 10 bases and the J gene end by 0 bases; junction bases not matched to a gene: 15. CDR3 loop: CATARQGSSLSTDTQYF. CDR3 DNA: TGTGCCACCGCGAGACAGGGGAGTTCTCTTAGCACAGATACGCAGTATTTT.

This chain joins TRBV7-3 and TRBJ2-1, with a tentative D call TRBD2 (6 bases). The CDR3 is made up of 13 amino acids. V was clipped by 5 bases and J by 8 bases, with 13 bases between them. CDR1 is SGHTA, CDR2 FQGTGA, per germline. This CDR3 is CASSVQRRDEQFF. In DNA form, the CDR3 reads TGTGCCAGCAGCGTACAGAGGAGGGATGAGCAGTTCTTC.

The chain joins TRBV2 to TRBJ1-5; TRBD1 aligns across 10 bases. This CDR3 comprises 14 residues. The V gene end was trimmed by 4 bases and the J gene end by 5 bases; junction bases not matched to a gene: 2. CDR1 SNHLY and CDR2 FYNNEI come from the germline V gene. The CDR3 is CASSAGQGYQPQHF. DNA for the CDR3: TGTGCCAGCAGTGCGGGACAGGGGTATCAGCCCCAGCATTTT.